The entry that follows covers one TCR beta chain sequence. This record comes from a study of molecular identifiers for immune sequencing clone quantification. For the study at large: In the replicates, RNA derived from around 20,000 or 99,000 naive CD8 cells was divided into five parts, and four were sequenced.

TCRdb independently ran MiXCR on the PCR reads; one entry per CDR3 protein. This sample has 490,000 or so distinct CDR3 sequences; roughly 24% occur once, and the top ten carry around 0.8%. Naive CD8 T cells were sorted as CD8+CD4-CCR7+CD45RA+. The CDR3 extends over 15 amino acids. In germline, CDR1 is KGHSH, CDR2 LQKENI. Trimming took off 1 base at V and 3 bases at J, with 12 bases between the two ends. Material: naive CD8+ T cells from blood, with Jurkat cell RNA spiked in. Specified subset: FACS-sorted CD8+CD4-CCR7+CD45RA+ naive T cells. This sequence joins TRBV18 and TRBJ2-5, with a tentative D call TRBD2 (6 bases). This receptor was taken from a human donor in good health. Some libraries in this study had Jurkat cell RNA spiked in. CDR3 amino acids: CASSPRTDYEETQYF. CDR3 DNA sequence: TGTGCCAGCTCACCACGTACGGACTACGAAGAGACCCAGTACTTC. Based on the CDR3 plus reference TRBV18 and TRBJ2-5, the full variable domain is NAGVMQNPRHLVRRRGQEARLRCSPMKGHSHVYWYRQLPEEGLKFMVYLQKENIIDESGMPKERFSAEFPKEGPSILRIQQVVRGDSAAYFCASSPRTDYEETQYFGPGTRLLVL.